Listed below are T cell receptor beta chains from one sample, sequenced in a study of early T cells in non-severe SARS-CoV-2 infection. TCRdb called the 5' RACE reads again in MiXCR, with one record for every CDR3 protein. The table shows some 70,000 distinct CDR3 sequences, with 9.1% occurring only once. Sequencing was performed on whole blood. These receptors were collected from an adult who was a healthcare worker with PCR-confirmed SARS-CoV-2 infection or an uninfected control (not recorded which). The CDR3 runs from the conserved cysteine through the conserved F or W. A D gene is named only where the DNA matches it firmly. Some rows have no size entry. The others give once, few or many, or a class for an expanded clone.

V gene,CDR3 length,J gene,clone size,D gene,CDR3 protein,CDR3 DNA
TRBV5-4,13,TRBJ2-2,few,.,CASSYAGTGELFF,TGTGCCAGCAGTTATGCGGGCACCGGGGAGCTGTTTTTT
TRBV4-2,14,TRBJ2-7,many,.,CASSPPRVPYEQYF,TGTGCCAGCAGCCCGCCCAGGGTCCCCTACGAGCAGTACTTC
TRBV6-2/TRBV6-3,13,TRBJ2-7,few,.,CASSYRVSSEQYF,TGTGCCAGCAGTTACAGGGTCTCATCCGAGCAGTACTTC
TRBV6-2/TRBV6-3,12,TRBJ2-1,many,.,CASSSTNNEQFF,TGTGCCAGCAGTTCCACAAACAATGAGCAGTTCTTC
TRBV7-3,15,TRBJ2-3,few,.,CASSLMAAPTDTQYF,TGTGCCAGCAGCTTAATGGCGGCACCCACAGATACGCAGTATTTT
TRBV6-5,12,TRBJ1-2,.,.,CASRPTNYGYTF,TGTGCCAGCAGGCCAACTAACTATGGCTACACCTTC
TRBV7-2,15,TRBJ2-5,few,TRBD2,CASSFSGTNQETQYF,TGTGCCAGCAGCTTTAGCGGGACCAACCAAGAGACCCAGTACTTC
TRBV29-1,11,TRBJ1-2,few,.,CSVESGYGYTF,TGCAGCGTTGAGTCTGGGTATGGCTACACCTTC
TRBV10-3,14,TRBJ2-3,.,TRBD1,CAIRNDRDRNTQYF,TGTGCCATCAGAAACGACCGGGACAGAAATACGCAGTATTTT
TRBV7-8,13,TRBJ1-5,many,.,CASSPISNQPQHF,TGTGCCAGCAGCCCAATTAGCAATCAGCCCCAGCATTTT
TRBV20-1,13,TRBJ1-2,many,.,CSAWAYELQGYTF,TGCAGTGCTTGGGCATACGAATTACAGGGCTACACCTTC